Listed below are T cell receptor beta chains from one sample, sequenced in a study of Graves' ophthalmopathy and Graves' hyperthyroidism. TCRdb used MiXCR to reprocess the multiplex PCR reads, holding one entry per CDR3 protein. This table holds about 700,000 distinct CDR3 sequences, about 41% found once. Material for sequencing was peripheral blood. The receptor set was obtained from an adult man with Graves' ophthalmopathy. The CDR3 runs from the conserved cysteine through the conserved F or W. The D gene is left open where the match is weak. Clone sizes are given selectively: once, few, many, or a class where the clone is expanded.

cdr3_length: 13; d_call: -; j_call: TRBJ2-7; clone_size: many; v_call: TRBV2; cdr3_nt: TGTGCCAGCGGTGACGCGCTTATTTACGAGCAGTACTTC; cdr3_aa: CASGDALIYEQYF
cdr3_length: 14; d_call: -; j_call: TRBJ2-5; clone_size: -; v_call: TRBV20-1; cdr3_nt: TGCAGTGCTAGAAGCCCGCCTATACAAGAGACCCAGTACTTC; cdr3_aa: CSARSPPIQETQYF
cdr3_length: 15; d_call: -; j_call: TRBJ2-2; clone_size: many; v_call: TRBV14; cdr3_nt: TGTGCCAGCAGCCCCGGGACTCCTAACACCGGGGAGCTGTTTTTT; cdr3_aa: CASSPGTPNTGELFF
cdr3_length: 15; d_call: -; j_call: TRBJ1-4; clone_size: -; v_call: TRBV12-3/TRBV12-4; cdr3_nt: TGTGCCAGCAGCCCTGAGGCAGGGACCGGTGAAAAACTGTTTTTT; cdr3_aa: CASSPEAGTGEKLFF
cdr3_length: 18; d_call: TRBD1; j_call: TRBJ2-6; clone_size: -; v_call: TRBV12-3/TRBV12-4; cdr3_nt: TGTGCCAGCAGTTTACGGGACAGGGTTACTTCTGGGGCCAACGTCCTGACTTTC; cdr3_aa: CASSLRDRVTSGANVLTF
cdr3_length: 15; d_call: -; j_call: TRBJ1-2; clone_size: many; v_call: TRBV16; cdr3_nt: TGTGCCAGCAGCCAATTCCGTCCGGAGAACTATGGCTACACCTTC; cdr3_aa: CASSQFRPENYGYTF
cdr3_length: 15; d_call: -; j_call: TRBJ2-7; clone_size: many; v_call: TRBV12-3/TRBV12-4; cdr3_nt: TGTGCCAGCAGTTCTCCGTGGCAGGGGAAGTACGAGCAGTACTTC; cdr3_aa: CASSSPWQGKYEQYF
cdr3_length: 15; d_call: TRBD1; j_call: TRBJ2-7; clone_size: -; v_call: TRBV2; cdr3_nt: TGTGCCAGCATGGCGAGGACAGGGCCGAAGGCCCAGCAGTACTTC; cdr3_aa: CASMARTGPKAQQYF
cdr3_length: 11; d_call: -; j_call: TRBJ2-2; clone_size: few; v_call: TRBV12-3/TRBV12-4; cdr3_nt: TGTGTCAGCAGTTTGGTGGGAGAGTTGTTTTTT; cdr3_aa: CVSSLVGELFF
cdr3_length: 18; d_call: -; j_call: TRBJ1-6; clone_size: -; v_call: TRBV5-1; cdr3_nt: TGCGCCAGCAGCTTGTCGCCGGTGGGGGCGACGGACAATTCACCCCTCCACTTT; cdr3_aa: CASSLSPVGATDNSPLHF
cdr3_length: 13; d_call: TRBD1; j_call: TRBJ2-6; clone_size: -; v_call: TRBV19; cdr3_nt: TGTGCCAGTGGGGGGACAGGGGGCAACGTCCTGACTTTC; cdr3_aa: CASGGTGGNVLTF
cdr3_length: 13; d_call: -; j_call: TRBJ1-2; clone_size: -; v_call: TRBV7-8; cdr3_nt: TGTGCCAGCAGCCCGGACTCCAGGGGTGGCTACACCTTC; cdr3_aa: CASSPDSRGGYTF
cdr3_length: 15; d_call: -; j_call: TRBJ1-1; clone_size: -; v_call: TRBV7-9; cdr3_nt: TGTGCCAGCAGCTTAGCTGGGGGTGGCTACACTGAAGCTTTCTTT; cdr3_aa: CASSLAGGGYTEAFF
cdr3_length: 14; d_call: -; j_call: TRBJ2-3; clone_size: many; v_call: TRBV19; cdr3_nt: TGTGCCAGTAGTAAGGGGTTGGAGCTCGATACGCAGTATTTT; cdr3_aa: CASSKGLELDTQYF
cdr3_length: 15; d_call: -; j_call: TRBJ1-2; clone_size: few; v_call: TRBV7-2; cdr3_nt: TGCGCCAGCAGCCCGGGACACCGAAATCCTTATGGCTACACCTTC; cdr3_aa: CASSPGHRNPYGYTF
cdr3_length: 15; d_call: TRBD1; j_call: TRBJ2-7; clone_size: many; v_call: TRBV11-2; cdr3_nt: TGTGCCAGCAGCTCCATTCGGAAGGGGGCGCGTGAGCAGTACTTC; cdr3_aa: CASSSIRKGAREQYF
cdr3_length: 15; d_call: -; j_call: TRBJ1-4; clone_size: -; v_call: TRBV6-6; cdr3_nt: TGTGCCAGCAGTAACAACGCAGGGCCTCGGGAAAAACTGTTTTTT; cdr3_aa: CASSNNAGPREKLFF
cdr3_length: 13; d_call: -; j_call: TRBJ1-2; clone_size: -; v_call: TRBV19; cdr3_nt: TGTGCCAGTACCCTGGACCCCGGCCGGGGCTACACCTTC; cdr3_aa: CASTLDPGRGYTF
cdr3_length: 13; d_call: -; j_call: TRBJ1-2; clone_size: -; v_call: TRBV12-3/TRBV12-4; cdr3_nt: TGTGCCAGCAGCCAAGAGATAGCCCGGGGCTACACCTTC; cdr3_aa: CASSQEIARGYTF
cdr3_length: 14; d_call: -; j_call: TRBJ1-3; clone_size: -; v_call: TRBV7-8; cdr3_nt: TGTGCCAGCAGTAAAACAGGGAATGGAAACACCATATATTTT; cdr3_aa: CASSKTGNGNTIYF
cdr3_length: 16; d_call: TRBD1; j_call: TRBJ2-7; clone_size: -; v_call: TRBV29-1; cdr3_nt: TGCAGCGTTGCTCCCCCCCGGGGACAGGGACGCTACGAGCAGTACTTC; cdr3_aa: CSVAPPRGQGRYEQYF
cdr3_length: 11; d_call: -; j_call: TRBJ1-3; clone_size: medium-sized; v_call: TRBV9; cdr3_nt: TGTGCCAGCTCCCGAGGGAACACCATATATTTT; cdr3_aa: CASSRGNTIYF
cdr3_length: 13; d_call: -; j_call: TRBJ1-1; clone_size: many; v_call: TRBV12-3/TRBV12-4; cdr3_nt: TGTGCCAGCAGTTTGGAAAAGGGTACTGAAGCTTTCTTT; cdr3_aa: CASSLEKGTEAFF
cdr3_length: 13; d_call: -; j_call: TRBJ2-2; clone_size: -; v_call: TRBV12-3/TRBV12-4; cdr3_nt: TGTGCCAGCAGCTTGGGACAGACCGGGGGGCTGTTTTTT; cdr3_aa: CASSLGQTGGLFF
cdr3_length: 13; d_call: -; j_call: TRBJ2-7; clone_size: -; v_call: TRBV29-1; cdr3_nt: TGCAGCGTCGAACCGGGGGCGGGTGGCGAGCAGTACTTC; cdr3_aa: CSVEPGAGGEQYF
cdr3_length: 15; d_call: -; j_call: TRBJ2-5; clone_size: many; v_call: TRBV7-2; cdr3_nt: TGTGCCAGCAGGCAACTAGTACTAGGACAAGAGACCCAGTACTTC; cdr3_aa: CASRQLVLGQETQYF
cdr3_length: 12; d_call: -; j_call: TRBJ1-2; clone_size: many; v_call: TRBV20-1; cdr3_nt: TGCAGTGCTAGTTATCAGGACAGTAGCTACACCTTC; cdr3_aa: CSASYQDSSYTF
cdr3_length: 13; d_call: -; j_call: TRBJ2-7; clone_size: many; v_call: TRBV5-1; cdr3_nt: TGCGCCAGCAGGGATTCTGCCCGGGACGAGCAGTACTTC; cdr3_aa: CASRDSARDEQYF
cdr3_length: 13; d_call: -; j_call: TRBJ2-7; clone_size: many; v_call: TRBV10-3; cdr3_nt: TGTGCCATCAGTGGTCCGGACCTCTACGAGCAGTACTTC; cdr3_aa: CAISGPDLYEQYF
cdr3_length: 18; d_call: -; j_call: TRBJ2-2; clone_size: -; v_call: TRBV5-5; cdr3_nt: TGTGCCAGCAGCTTGGGCCGATGGGGGACATCGAACACCGGGGAGCTGTTTTTT; cdr3_aa: CASSLGRWGTSNTGELFF
cdr3_length: 13; d_call: -; j_call: TRBJ2-3; clone_size: few; v_call: TRBV2; cdr3_nt: TGTGCCAGCCGTAGCGGCAGCACAGATACGCAGTATTTT; cdr3_aa: CASRSGSTDTQYF
cdr3_length: 15; d_call: -; j_call: TRBJ1-5; clone_size: -; v_call: TRBV9; cdr3_nt: TGTGCCAGCAGCCAAGGCGGCCGCGTAGGTCAGCCCCAGCATTTT; cdr3_aa: CASSQGGRVGQPQHF
cdr3_length: 13; d_call: TRBD1; j_call: TRBJ1-2; clone_size: many; v_call: TRBV19; cdr3_nt: TGTGCCAGTAGTTTGGACAGGGCTAGTGGCTACACCTTC; cdr3_aa: CASSLDRASGYTF
cdr3_length: 17; d_call: TRBD2; j_call: TRBJ2-2; clone_size: many; v_call: TRBV24-1; cdr3_nt: TGTGCCACCAGTGACCACAGACTAGCGGGAATGACCGGGGAGCTGTTTTTT; cdr3_aa: CATSDHRLAGMTGELFF
cdr3_length: 16; d_call: TRBD2; j_call: TRBJ2-5; clone_size: many; v_call: TRBV29-1; cdr3_nt: TGCAGCGGCTTGACACTAGCGGGGGGGAGCCAAGAGACCCAGTACTTC; cdr3_aa: CSGLTLAGGSQETQYF
cdr3_length: 16; d_call: -; j_call: TRBJ2-5; clone_size: many; v_call: TRBV7-8; cdr3_nt: TGTGCCAGCAGCTTAGGAATGACGGCAGGTCAAGAGACCCAGTACTTC; cdr3_aa: CASSLGMTAGQETQYF
cdr3_length: 17; d_call: TRBD1; j_call: TRBJ2-7; clone_size: -; v_call: TRBV14; cdr3_nt: TGTGCCAGCAGCCATGAACTGACAGGGGGCGCCTCCTACGAGCAGTACTTC; cdr3_aa: CASSHELTGGASYEQYF
cdr3_length: 14; d_call: TRBD2; j_call: TRBJ2-7; clone_size: -; v_call: TRBV5-1; cdr3_nt: TGTGCCAGCAGCTCGGCCGGGGGGGCCTACGAGCAGTACTTC; cdr3_aa: CASSSAGGAYEQYF
cdr3_length: 13; d_call: TRBD1; j_call: TRBJ1-5; clone_size: once; v_call: TRBV9; cdr3_nt: TGTGCCAGCAGCGTAGTGGAGGGGGCGCCCCAGCATTTT; cdr3_aa: CASSVVEGAPQHF
cdr3_length: 13; d_call: TRBD1; j_call: TRBJ1-2; clone_size: many; v_call: TRBV2; cdr3_nt: TGTGCCAGCAGCTCAACAGGGGTTCGTGGCTACACCTTC; cdr3_aa: CASSSTGVRGYTF
cdr3_length: 14; d_call: TRBD1; j_call: TRBJ1-2; clone_size: -; v_call: TRBV24-1; cdr3_nt: TGTGCCACCAGTGATTCAGGGGGACACTATGGCTACACCTTC; cdr3_aa: CATSDSGGHYGYTF